The rows below give T cell receptor beta chains drawn from one sample of a study of blood T cell repertoires in COVID-19. Profiled with immunoSEQ multiplex PCR; TCRdb holds only in-frame clones, not every one. The sample has some 140,000 clones; nearly 80% are singletons. Sequenced material: peripheral blood. The receptors here all came from an elderly man with acute or convalescent COVID-19. CDR3s include the opening cysteine and the closing phenylalanine or tryptophan. The D gene is left open where the match is weak.

cdr3_aa d_call j_call v_call
CASSLGTSGTLNTEAFF NA TRBJ1-1 TRBV11-2
CASSLLPPGGGRGDTQYF TRBD2 TRBJ2-3 TRBV27
CASQTGKNTEAFF TRBD1 TRBJ1-1 TRBV19
CASSPSQAGGSYGYTF NA TRBJ1-2 TRBV4-1
CATSEQGPEQFF NA TRBJ2-1 TRBV24-1
CASSLNSGGSEPQHF NA TRBJ1-5 TRBV7-2
CASSRGQGWNSPLHF TRBD1 TRBJ1-6 TRBV25-1
CASSLDPKDTQYF NA TRBJ2-3 TRBV5-4
CASSYRAGDYEQYF NA TRBJ2-7 TRBV6-2/TRBV6-3
CAISEGQENQPQHF NA TRBJ1-5 TRBV10-3
CASKQGTNEKLFF NA TRBJ1-4 TRBV25-1
CARSRTSGRGNGELFF TRBD2 TRBJ2-2 TRBV5-3
CASSQAETGGAGNTIYF NA TRBJ1-3 TRBV4-1
CASSLVQSYEQYF NA TRBJ2-7 TRBV7-2
CASSPRQGLNEKLFF TRBD1 TRBJ1-4 TRBV27
CASSIGQPAEAFF NA TRBJ1-1 TRBV19
CASSQVAAGDAETQYF TRBD2 TRBJ2-5 TRBV4-2
CASRFFSTDTQYF NA TRBJ2-3 TRBV2
CASSELAREQFF NA TRBJ2-1 TRBV2
CASSSIDSPLHF NA TRBJ1-6 TRBV7-9
CASSQRQGYYGYTF TRBD1 TRBJ1-2 TRBV4-3
CASVPGHIANTEAFF NA TRBJ1-1 TRBV10-3
CASSLGGTAYEQYF TRBD1 TRBJ2-7 TRBV11-2
CASSPEIYGYTF NA TRBJ1-2 TRBV28
CASTDRGRDSNQPQHF TRBD1 TRBJ1-5 TRBV19
CATATGGGTYEQYF TRBD2 TRBJ2-7 TRBV3-1/TRBV3-2
CASSLAREAQPQHF NA TRBJ1-5 TRBV28
CASSVPWTGRNEKLFF TRBD1 TRBJ1-4 TRBV7-8
CASSQQGARRSSGNTIYF TRBD1 TRBJ1-3 TRBV2
CASSYTGSGANVLTF NA TRBJ2-6 TRBV28